This T cell receptor beta chain originates from a study of blood T cell repertoires in COVID-19. Concerning this clone: The sample contains more than one DNA sequence encoding this CDR3.

This CDR3 has 13 amino acids. V lost 4 bases and J lost 4, with 10 bases in between. Sequencing used immunoSEQ multiplex PCR; TCRdb keeps in-frame clones, though not all of them. Of about 100,000 clones in the sample, approximately 87% were seen once. The sample was peripheral blood. The clonotype comes from a woman in her twenties or thirties with acute or convalescent COVID-19. The V and J genes are TRBV12-3 or TRBV12-4 and TRBJ1-1; perhaps TRBD1 as D (6 bases). CDR3 in amino acids: CASSSTGSTEAFF. CDR3 sequence (DNA): TGTGCCAGCAGTTCGACAGGATCCACTGAAGCTTTCTTT.